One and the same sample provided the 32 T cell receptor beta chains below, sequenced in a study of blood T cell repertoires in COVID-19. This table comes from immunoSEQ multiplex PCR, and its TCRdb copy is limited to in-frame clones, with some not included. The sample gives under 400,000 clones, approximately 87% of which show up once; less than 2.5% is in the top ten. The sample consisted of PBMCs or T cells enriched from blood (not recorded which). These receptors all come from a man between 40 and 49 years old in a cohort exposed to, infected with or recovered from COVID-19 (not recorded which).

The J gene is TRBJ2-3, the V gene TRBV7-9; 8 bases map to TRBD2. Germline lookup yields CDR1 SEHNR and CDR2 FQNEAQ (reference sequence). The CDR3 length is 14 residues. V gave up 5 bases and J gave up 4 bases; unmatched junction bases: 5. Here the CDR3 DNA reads TGTGCCAGCAGCGGGACTAGTTCGGCAGATACGCAGTATTTT. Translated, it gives CASSGTSSADTQYF.

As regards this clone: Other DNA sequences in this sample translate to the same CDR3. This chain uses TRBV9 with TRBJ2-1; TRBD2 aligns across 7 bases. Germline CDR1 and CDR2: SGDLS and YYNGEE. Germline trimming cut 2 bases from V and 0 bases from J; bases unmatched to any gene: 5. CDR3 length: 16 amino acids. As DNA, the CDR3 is TGTGCCAGCAGCGTCTCAGCGGGAAGCTCCTACAATGAGCAGTTCTTC. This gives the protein CASSVSAGSSYNEQFF.

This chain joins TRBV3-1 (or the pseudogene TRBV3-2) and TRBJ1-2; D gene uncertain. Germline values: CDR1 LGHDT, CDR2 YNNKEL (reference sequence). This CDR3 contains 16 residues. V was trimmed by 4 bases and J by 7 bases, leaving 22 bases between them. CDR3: CASSLLMGGRGSGYTF. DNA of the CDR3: TGTGCCAGCAGCCTCCTTATGGGAGGGCGCGGGAGTGGCTACACCTTC.

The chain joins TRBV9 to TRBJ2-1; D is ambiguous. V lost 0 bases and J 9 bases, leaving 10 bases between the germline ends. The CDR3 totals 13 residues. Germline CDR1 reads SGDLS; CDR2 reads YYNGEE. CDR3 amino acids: CASSVVSSGEQFF. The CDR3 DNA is TGTGCCAGCAGCGTAGTATCCTCCGGTGAGCAGTTCTTC.

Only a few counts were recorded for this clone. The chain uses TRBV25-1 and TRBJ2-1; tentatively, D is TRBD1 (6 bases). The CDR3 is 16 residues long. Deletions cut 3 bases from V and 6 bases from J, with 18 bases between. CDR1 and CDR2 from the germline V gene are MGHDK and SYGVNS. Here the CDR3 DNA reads TGTGCCAGCAGTGACTCCACAGGGAGTAAGAGCAATGAGCAGTTCTTC. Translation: CASSDSTGSKSNEQFF. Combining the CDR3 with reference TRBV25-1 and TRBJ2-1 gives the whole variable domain EADIYQTPRYLVIGTGKKITLECSQTMGHDKMYWYQQDPGMELHLIHYSYGVNSTEKGDLSSESTVSRIRTEHFPLTLESARPSHTSQYLCASSDSTGSKSNEQFFGPGTRLTVL.

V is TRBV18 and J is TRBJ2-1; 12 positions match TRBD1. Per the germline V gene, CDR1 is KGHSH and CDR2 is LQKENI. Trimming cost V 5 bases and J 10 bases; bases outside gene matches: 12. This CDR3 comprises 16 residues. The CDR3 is CASSSREGQGAQEQFF. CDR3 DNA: TGTGCCAGCTCATCGCGCGAGGGACAGGGGGCGCAGGAGCAGTTCTTC.

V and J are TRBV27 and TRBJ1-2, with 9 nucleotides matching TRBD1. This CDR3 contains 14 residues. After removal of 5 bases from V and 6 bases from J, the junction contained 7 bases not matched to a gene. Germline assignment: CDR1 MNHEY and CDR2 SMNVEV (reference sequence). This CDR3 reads CASSKNRGLDGYTF. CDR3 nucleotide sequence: TGTGCCAGCAGTAAAAACAGGGGGCTGGATGGCTACACCTTC.

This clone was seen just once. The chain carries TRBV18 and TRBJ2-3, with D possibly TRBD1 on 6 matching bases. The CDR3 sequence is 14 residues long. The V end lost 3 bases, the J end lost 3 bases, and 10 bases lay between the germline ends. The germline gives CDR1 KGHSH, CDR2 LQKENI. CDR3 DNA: TGTGCCAGCTCACCGAAAGGGGGTACAGATACGCAGTATTTT. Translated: CASSPKGGTDTQYF. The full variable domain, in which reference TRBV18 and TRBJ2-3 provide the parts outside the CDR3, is NAGVMQNPRHLVRRRGQEARLRCSPMKGHSHVYWYRQLPEEGLKFMVYLQKENIIDESGMPKERFSAEFPKEGPSILRIQQVVRGDSAAYFCASSPKGGTDTQYFGPGTRLTVL.

CDR3 nucleotides: TGTGCCAGCTCACGCCAGACAGGGGGCGAGACCCAGTACTTC. Protein: CASSRQTGGETQYF. The rearrangement uses TRBV18 and TRBJ2-5, with TRBD1 matching 10 bases. Germline V gene lookup returns CDR1 KGHSH and CDR2 LQKENI. V lost 4 bases, J lost 5 bases, and 4 bases stayed unmatched. The CDR3 loop spans 14 amino acids.

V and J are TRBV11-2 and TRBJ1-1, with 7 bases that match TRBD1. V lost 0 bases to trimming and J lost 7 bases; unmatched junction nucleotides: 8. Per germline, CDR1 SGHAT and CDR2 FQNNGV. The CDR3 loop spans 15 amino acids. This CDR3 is CASSLDPGTASEAFF. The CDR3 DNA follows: TGTGCCAGCAGCTTAGACCCCGGGACAGCGAGTGAAGCTTTCTTT.

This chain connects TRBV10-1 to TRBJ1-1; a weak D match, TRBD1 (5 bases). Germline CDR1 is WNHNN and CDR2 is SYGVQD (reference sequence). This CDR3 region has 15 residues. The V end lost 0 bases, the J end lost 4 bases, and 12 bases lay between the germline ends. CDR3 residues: CASSESTGGTTEAFF. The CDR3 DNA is TGCGCCAGCAGTGAGTCGACGGGGGGGACCACTGAAGCTTTCTTT.

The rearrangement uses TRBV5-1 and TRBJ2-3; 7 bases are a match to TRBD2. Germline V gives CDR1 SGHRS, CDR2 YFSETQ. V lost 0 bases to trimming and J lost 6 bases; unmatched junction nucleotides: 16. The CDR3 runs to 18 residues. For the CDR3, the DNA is TGCGCCAGCAGCTTGGTCGGGGGTTCTGGCGGGAGCCGGGATACGCAGTATTTT. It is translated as CASSLVGGSGGSRDTQYF.

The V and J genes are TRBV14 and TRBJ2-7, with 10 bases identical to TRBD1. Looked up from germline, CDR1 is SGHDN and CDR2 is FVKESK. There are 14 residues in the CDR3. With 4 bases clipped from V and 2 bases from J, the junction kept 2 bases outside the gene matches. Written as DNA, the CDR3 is TGTGCCAGCAGCCGTGGACAGGGGGCCTACGAGCAGTACTTC. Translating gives CASSRGQGAYEQYF.

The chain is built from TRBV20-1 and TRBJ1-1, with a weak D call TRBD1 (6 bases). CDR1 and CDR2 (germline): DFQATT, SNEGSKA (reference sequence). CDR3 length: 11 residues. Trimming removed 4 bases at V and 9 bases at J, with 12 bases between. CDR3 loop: CSATWTVQAFF. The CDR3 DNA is TGCAGTGCTACTTGGACAGTACAAGCTTTCTTT.

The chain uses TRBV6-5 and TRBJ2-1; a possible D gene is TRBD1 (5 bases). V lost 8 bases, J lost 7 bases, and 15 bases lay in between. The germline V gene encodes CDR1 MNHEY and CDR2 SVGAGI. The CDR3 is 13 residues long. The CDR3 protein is CASRSGAANEQFF. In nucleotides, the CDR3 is TGTGCCAGCCGGAGTGGGGCAGCGAATGAGCAGTTCTTC.

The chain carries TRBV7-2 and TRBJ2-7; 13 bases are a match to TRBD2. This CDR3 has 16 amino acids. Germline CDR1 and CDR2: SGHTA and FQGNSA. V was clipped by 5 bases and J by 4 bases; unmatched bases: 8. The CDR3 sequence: CASSQQGLAGRYEQYF. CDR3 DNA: TGTGCCAGCAGCCAACAGGGACTAGCGGGAAGATACGAGCAGTACTTC.

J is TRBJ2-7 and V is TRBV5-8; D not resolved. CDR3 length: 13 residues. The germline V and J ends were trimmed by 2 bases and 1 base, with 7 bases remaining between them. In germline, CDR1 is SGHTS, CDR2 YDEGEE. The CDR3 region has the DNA TGTGCCAGCAGCTTCCCCAGTTCCTACGAGCAGTACTTC. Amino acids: CASSFPSSYEQYF.

The CDR3 DNA is TGTGCCTGGAGTCCCGGATTCGACAGGGGCAGCAATCAGCCCCAGCATTTT. Translated: CAWSPGFDRGSNQPQHF. The rearrangement joins TRBV30 to TRBJ1-5; 8 bases align to TRBD1. Germline V gene lookup returns CDR1 GTSNPN and CDR2 SVGIG (reference sequence). V lost 2 bases to trimming and J lost 1 base; unmatched junction nucleotides: 10. The CDR3 is 17 amino acids.

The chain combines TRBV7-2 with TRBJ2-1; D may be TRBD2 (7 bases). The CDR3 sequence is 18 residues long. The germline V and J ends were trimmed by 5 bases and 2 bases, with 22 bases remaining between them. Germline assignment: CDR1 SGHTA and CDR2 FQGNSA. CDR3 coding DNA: TGTGCCAGCAGCCCGAGAGGGGGGGGGAGTGTAACCTACAATGAGCAGTTCTTC. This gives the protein CASSPRGGGSVTYNEQFF.

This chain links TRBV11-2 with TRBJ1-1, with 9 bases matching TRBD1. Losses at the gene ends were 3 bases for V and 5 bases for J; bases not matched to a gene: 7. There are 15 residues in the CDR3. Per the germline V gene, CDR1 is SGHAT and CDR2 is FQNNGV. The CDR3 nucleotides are TGTGCCAGCAGCTTCTATGGGACAGGGTCGACTGAAGCTTTCTTT. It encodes CASSFYGTGSTEAFF.

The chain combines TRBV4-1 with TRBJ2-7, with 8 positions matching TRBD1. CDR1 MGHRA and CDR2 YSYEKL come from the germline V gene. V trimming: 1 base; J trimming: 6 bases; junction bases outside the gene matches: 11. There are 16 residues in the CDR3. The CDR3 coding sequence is TGCGCCAGCAGCCAAGGGAAAGGGACAGGTTATTCCGAGCAGTACTTC. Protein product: CASSQGKGTGYSEQYF.

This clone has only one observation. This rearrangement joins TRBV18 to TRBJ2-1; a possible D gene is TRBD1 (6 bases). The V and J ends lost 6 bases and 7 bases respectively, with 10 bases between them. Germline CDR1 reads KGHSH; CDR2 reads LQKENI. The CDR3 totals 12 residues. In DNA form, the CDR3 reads TGTGCCAGCTCCCAAAGGGGGAATGAGCAGTTCTTC. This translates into CASSQRGNEQFF. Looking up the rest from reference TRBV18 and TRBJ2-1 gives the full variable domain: NAGVMQNPRHLVRRRGQEARLRCSPMKGHSHVYWYRQLPEEGLKFMVYLQKENIIDESGMPKERFSAEFPKEGPSILRIQQVVRGDSAAYFCASSQRGNEQFFGPGTRLTVL.

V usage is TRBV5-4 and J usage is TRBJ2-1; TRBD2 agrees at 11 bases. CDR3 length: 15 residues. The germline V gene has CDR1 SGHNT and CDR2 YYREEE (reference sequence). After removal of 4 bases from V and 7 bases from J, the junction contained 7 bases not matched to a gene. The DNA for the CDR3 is TGTGCCAGCAGCACGACTAGCGGGAAAGGTAATGAGCAGTTCTTC. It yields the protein CASSTTSGKGNEQFF. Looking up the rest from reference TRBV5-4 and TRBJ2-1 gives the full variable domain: ETGVTQSPTHLIKTRGQQVTLRCSSQSGHNTVSWYQQALGQGPQFIFQYYREEENGRGNFPPRFSGLQFPNYSSELNVNALELDDSALYLCASSTTSGKGNEQFFGPGTRLTVL.

In DNA, the CDR3 is TGCGCCAGCAGCTTGTCGGGAGGGGGACAAGAGACCCAGTACTTC. Its protein is CASSLSGGGQETQYF. The chain has TRBV5-1 and TRBJ2-5; 8 bases agree with TRBD2. Per the germline V gene, CDR1 is SGHRS and CDR2 is YFSETQ. The CDR3 is 15 residues long. The J segment lost 2 bases and the V segment lost 1 base, leaving 4 bases of the junction unmatched.

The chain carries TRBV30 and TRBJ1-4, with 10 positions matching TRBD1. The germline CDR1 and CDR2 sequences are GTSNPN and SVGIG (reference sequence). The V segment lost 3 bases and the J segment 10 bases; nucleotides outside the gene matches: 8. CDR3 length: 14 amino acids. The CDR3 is CAWRTGGGVGKLFF. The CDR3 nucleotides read TGTGCCTGGAGGACAGGGGGCGGAGTTGGAAAACTGTTTTTT. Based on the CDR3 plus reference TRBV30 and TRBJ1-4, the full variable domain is SQTIHQWPATLVQPVGSPLSLECTVEGTSNPNLYWYRQAAGRGLQLLFYSVGIGQISSEVPQNLSASRPQDRQFILSSKKLLLSDSGFYLCAWRTGGGVGKLFFGSGTQLSVL.

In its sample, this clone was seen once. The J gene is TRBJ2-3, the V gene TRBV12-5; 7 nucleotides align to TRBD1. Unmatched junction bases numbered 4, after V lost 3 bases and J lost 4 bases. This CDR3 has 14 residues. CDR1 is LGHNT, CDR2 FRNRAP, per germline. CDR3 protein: CASGLGGAADTQYF. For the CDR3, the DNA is TGTGCTAGTGGTTTAGGGGGCGCGGCAGATACGCAGTATTTT.

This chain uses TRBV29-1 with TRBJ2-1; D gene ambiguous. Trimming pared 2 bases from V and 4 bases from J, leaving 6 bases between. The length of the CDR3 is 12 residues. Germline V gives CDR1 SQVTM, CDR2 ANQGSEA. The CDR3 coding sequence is TGCAGCGTTGAATACTTGTACAATGAGCAGTTCTTC. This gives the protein CSVEYLYNEQFF.

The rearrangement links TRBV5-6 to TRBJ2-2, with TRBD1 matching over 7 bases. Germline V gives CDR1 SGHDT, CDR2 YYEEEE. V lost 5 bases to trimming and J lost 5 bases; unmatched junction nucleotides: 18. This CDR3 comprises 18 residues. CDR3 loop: CASSLGRLRGLWTGELFF. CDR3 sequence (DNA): TGTGCCAGCAGTTTAGGGCGGTTGAGGGGGCTTTGGACCGGGGAGCTGTTTTTT.

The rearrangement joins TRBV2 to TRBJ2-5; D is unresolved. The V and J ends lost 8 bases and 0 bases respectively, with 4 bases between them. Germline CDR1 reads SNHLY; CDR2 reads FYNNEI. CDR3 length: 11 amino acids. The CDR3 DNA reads TGTGCCAGCCAGTACCAAGAGACCCAGTACTTC. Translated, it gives CASQYQETQYF.

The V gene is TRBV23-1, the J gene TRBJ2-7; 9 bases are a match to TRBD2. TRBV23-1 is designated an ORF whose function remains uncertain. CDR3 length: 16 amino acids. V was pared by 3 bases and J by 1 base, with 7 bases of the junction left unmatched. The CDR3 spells CASSHAGGQGSYEQYF. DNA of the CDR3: TGCGCCAGCAGTCATGCGGGGGGGCAGGGGTCCTACGAGCAGTACTTC.

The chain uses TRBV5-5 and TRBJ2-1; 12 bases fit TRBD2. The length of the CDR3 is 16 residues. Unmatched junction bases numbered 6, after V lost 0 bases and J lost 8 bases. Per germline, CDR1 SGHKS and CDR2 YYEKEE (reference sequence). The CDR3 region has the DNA TGTGCCAGCAGCTTGGAGCCTAGCGGGAGGGTTTATGAGCAGTTCTTC. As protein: CASSLEPSGRVYEQFF.

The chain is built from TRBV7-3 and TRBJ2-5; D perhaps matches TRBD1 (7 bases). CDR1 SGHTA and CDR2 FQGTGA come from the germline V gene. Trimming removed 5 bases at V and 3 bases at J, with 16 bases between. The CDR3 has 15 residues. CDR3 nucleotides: TGTGCCAGCAGCCGGGTCGGCGGGACAGAAGAGACCCAGTACTTC. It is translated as CASSRVGGTEETQYF.